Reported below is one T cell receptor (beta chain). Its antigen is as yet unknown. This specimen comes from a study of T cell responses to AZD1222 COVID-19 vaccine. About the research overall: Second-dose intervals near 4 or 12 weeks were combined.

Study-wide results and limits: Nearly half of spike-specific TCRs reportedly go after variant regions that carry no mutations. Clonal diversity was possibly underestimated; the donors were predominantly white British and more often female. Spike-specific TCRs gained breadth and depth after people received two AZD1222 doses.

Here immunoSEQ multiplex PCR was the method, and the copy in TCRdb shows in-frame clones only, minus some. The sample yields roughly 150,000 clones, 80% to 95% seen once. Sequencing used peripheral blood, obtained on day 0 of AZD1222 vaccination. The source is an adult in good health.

The chain's CDR3 is CASSQVSGAVFGAFF. The CDR3 nucleotides read TGTGCCAGCAGCCAAGTTTCAGGGGCGGTATTTGGAGCTTTCTTT. V usage is TRBV3-1 (or the pseudogene TRBV3-2) and J usage is TRBJ1-1; tentatively, D is TRBD1 (6 bases). CDR3 size: 15 residues. Trimming removed 1 base from V and 10 bases from J, with 19 bases in between. The germline V gene encodes CDR1 LGHDT and CDR2 YNNKEL (reference sequence).